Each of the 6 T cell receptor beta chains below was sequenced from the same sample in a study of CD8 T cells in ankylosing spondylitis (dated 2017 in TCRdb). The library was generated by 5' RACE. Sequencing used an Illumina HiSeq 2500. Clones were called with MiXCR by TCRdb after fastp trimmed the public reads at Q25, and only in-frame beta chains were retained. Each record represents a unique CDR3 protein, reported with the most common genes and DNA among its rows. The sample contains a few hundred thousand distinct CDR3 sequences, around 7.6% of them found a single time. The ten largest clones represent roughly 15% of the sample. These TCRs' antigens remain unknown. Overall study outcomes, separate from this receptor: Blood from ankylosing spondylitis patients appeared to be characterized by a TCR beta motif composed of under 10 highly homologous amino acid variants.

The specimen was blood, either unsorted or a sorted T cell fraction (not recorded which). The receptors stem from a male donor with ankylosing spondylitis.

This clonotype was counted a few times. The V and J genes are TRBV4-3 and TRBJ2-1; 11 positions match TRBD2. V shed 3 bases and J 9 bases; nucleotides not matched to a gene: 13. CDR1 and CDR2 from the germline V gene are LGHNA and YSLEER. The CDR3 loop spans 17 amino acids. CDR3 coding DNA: TGCGCCAGCAGCCAGGGCAGGCTAGCGGGAGGTTTCGGTGAGCAGTTCTTC. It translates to CASSQGRLAGGFGEQFF.

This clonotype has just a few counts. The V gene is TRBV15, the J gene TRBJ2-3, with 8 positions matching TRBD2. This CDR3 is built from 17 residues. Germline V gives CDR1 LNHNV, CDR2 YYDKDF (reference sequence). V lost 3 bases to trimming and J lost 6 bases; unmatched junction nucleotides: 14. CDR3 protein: CATSRTPRTSIIDTQYF. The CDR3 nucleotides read TGTGCCACCAGCAGGACCCCCCGGACTAGCATCATCGATACGCAGTATTTT.

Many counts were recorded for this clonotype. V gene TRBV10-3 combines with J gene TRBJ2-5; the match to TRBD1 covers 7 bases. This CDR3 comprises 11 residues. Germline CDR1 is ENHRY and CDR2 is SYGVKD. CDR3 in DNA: TGTGCTACAGGGGACCAAGAGACCCAGTACTTC. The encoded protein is CATGDQETQYF.

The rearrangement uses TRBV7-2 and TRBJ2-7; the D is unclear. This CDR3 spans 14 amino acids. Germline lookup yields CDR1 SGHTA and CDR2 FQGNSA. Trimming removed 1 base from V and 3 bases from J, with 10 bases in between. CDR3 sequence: CASSLVGSLYEQYF. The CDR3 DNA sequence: TGTGCCAGCAGCTTAGTAGGGTCGCTCTACGAGCAGTACTTC.

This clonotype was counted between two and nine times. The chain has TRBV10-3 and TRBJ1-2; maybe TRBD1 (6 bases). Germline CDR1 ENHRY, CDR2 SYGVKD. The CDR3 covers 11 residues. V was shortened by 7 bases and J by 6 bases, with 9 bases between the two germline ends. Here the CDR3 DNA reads TGTGCCATCATGGGGGGCGATGGCTACACCTTC. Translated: CAIMGGDGYTF.

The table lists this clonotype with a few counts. For the CDR3, the DNA is TGTGCCAGCAGCGCGGACAGCACCAAAGATACGCAGTATTTT. It is translated as CASSADSTKDTQYF. This chain connects TRBV28 to TRBJ2-3, with D perhaps matching TRBD1 (6 bases). CDR3 length: 14 amino acids. The V end lost 6 bases, the J end lost 5 bases, and 15 bases lay between the germline ends. Germline V CDR1 and CDR2: MDHEN, SYDVKM.